These T cell receptor beta chains were read from a single sample in a study of blood T cell repertoires in COVID-19. Profiling relied on immunoSEQ multiplex PCR, and the TCRdb table lists in-frame clones only, not all of them. The sample holds about 380,000 clones, 88% seen once. The source material was PBMCs or T cells enriched from blood (not recorded which). Receptors originate from a woman aged 18-29 years who had recovered from COVID-19. CDR3s leave out the opening cysteine and the closing phenylalanine or tryptophan.

TRBV28	12	TRBJ1-3	ASHDRAEGNTIY
TRBV7-8	12	TRBJ1-2	ASSLDQGIYGYT
TRBV18	12	TRBJ2-3	ASSGLGITDTQY
TRBV6-5	12	TRBJ1-2	ASRTLGGSYGYT
TRBV6-2/TRBV6-3	17	TRBJ2-5	ASSSPGTSGGVYQETQY
TRBV12-5	13	TRBJ2-5	ASAPGGTLQETQY
TRBV9	12	TRBJ1-2	ASSVRDRSYGYT
TRBV29-1	11	TRBJ1-4	SVEQGHDEKLF
TRBV19	13	TRBJ1-6	ASSMTSSYNSPLH
TRBV11-2	15	TRBJ1-3	ASSSERRGASGNTIY
TRBV5-1	14	TRBJ2-7	ASSLDPGTEVYEQY
TRBV4-1	16	TRBJ1-6	ASSQALSRLLGNSPLH
TRBV7-9	10	TRBJ2-3	ASSLDGRKQY
TRBV2	10	TRBJ1-2	ASQAGEGGYT
TRBV9	12	TRBJ1-1	ASSVGQGIDEAF
TRBV5-5	12	TRBJ1-2	ASSSSRDRDGYT
TRBV7-2	13	TRBJ1-6	ASSQRQGANSPLH
TRBV28	10	TRBJ1-2	ASSLQAYGYT
TRBV5-4	13	TRBJ2-1	ASSLTYTGKDEQF
TRBV10-3	15	TRBJ1-1	AISESKLGTATYGAF
TRBV3-1/TRBV3-2	16	TRBJ2-3	ASSHNLFSGGNTDTQY
TRBV27	16	TRBJ1-1	ASSYSYRMTGLNTEAF
TRBV6-5	11	TRBJ1-6	ASRGTANSPLH
TRBV3-1/TRBV3-2	15	TRBJ2-7	ASSQDRVAGTYYEQY
TRBV6-5	13	TRBJ1-5	ASSVDRGDYQPQH
TRBV27	13	TRBJ2-5	ASSLAGGVGETQY
TRBV9	10	TRBJ1-4	ASSAPQGKLF
TRBV6-1	15	TRBJ2-3	ASSASGTRAHTYTQY
TRBV28	14	TRBJ2-3	ASSFPAGGIRDTQY
TRBV30	13	TRBJ2-5	AWSRELGSQETQY
TRBV7-3	13	TRBJ2-1	ASSLMRGQGDEQF
TRBV4-1	16	TRBJ1-1	ASSQDVNRGGRDTEAF
TRBV5-1	12	TRBJ2-5	ASSLGAGQETQY
TRBV5-1	13	TRBJ1-6	ASSLERGTNSPLH
TRBV27	11	TRBJ2-7	ASSLASAYEQY
TRBV6-4	12	TRBJ1-3	ASHRQPSGNTIY
TRBV7-9	13	TRBJ2-7	ASSFKRRGLYEQY
TRBV7-7	13	TRBJ1-3	ASSLNGSPGNTIY
TRBV2	12	TRBJ1-5	ASSEGGRNQPQH
TRBV9	14	TRBJ2-4	ASNKDGARAKNIQY
TRBV6-2/TRBV6-3	14	TRBJ2-3	ASSNGDRGLTDTQY
TRBV5-4	11	TRBJ1-5	ASSLGSGQPQH
TRBV28	17	TRBJ2-7	ASSKEARDRVGRSYEQY
TRBV27	13	TRBJ1-5	ASRERQGARQPQH
TRBV7-2	13	TRBJ2-7	ASSLLRDRGHEQY